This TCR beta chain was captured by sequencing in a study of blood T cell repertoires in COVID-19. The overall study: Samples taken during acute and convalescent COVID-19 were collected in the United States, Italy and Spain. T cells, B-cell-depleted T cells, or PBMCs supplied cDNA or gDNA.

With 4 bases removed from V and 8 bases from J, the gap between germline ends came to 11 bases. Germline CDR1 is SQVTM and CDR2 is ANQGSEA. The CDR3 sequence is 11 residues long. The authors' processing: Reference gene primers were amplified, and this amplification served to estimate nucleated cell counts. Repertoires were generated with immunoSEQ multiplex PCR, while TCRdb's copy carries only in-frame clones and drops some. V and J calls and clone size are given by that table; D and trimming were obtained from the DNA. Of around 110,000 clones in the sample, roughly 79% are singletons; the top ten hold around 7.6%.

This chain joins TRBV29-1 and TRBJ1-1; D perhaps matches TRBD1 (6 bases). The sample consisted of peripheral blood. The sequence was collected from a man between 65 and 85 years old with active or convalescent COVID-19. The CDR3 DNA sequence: TGCAGCGTTGCCAATGGACAGGAAGCTTTCTTT. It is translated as CSVANGQEAFF.